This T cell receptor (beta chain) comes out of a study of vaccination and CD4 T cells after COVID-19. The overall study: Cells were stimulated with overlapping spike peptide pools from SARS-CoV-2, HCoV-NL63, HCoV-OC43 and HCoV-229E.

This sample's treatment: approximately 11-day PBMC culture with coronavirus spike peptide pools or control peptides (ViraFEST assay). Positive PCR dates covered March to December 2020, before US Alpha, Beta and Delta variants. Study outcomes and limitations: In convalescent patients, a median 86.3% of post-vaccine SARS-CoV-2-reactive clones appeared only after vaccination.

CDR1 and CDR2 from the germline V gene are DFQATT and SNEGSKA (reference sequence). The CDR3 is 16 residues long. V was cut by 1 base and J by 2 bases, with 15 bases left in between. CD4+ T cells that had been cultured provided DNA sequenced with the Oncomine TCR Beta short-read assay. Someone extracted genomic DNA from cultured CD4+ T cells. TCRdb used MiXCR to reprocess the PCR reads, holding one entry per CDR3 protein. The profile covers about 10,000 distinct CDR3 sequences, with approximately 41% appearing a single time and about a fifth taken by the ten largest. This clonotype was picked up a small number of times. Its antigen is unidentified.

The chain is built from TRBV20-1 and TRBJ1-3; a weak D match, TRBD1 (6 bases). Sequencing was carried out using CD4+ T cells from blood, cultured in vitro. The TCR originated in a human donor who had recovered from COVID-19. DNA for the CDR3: TGCAGTGCTAGAGTATTAGGGGGTGCAACTGGAAACACCATATATTTT. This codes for CSARVLGGATGNTIYF.